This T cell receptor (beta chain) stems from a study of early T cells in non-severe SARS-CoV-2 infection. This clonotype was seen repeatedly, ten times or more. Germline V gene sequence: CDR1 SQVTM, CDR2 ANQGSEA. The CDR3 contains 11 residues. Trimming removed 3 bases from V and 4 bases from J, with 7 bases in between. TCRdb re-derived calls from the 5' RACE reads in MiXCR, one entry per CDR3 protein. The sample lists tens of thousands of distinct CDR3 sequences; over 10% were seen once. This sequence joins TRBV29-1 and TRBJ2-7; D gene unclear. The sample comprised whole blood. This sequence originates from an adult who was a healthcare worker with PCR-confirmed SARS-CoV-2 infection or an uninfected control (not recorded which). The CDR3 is CSVEKEYEQYF. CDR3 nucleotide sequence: TGCAGCGTTGAGAAGGAATACGAGCAGTACTTC.